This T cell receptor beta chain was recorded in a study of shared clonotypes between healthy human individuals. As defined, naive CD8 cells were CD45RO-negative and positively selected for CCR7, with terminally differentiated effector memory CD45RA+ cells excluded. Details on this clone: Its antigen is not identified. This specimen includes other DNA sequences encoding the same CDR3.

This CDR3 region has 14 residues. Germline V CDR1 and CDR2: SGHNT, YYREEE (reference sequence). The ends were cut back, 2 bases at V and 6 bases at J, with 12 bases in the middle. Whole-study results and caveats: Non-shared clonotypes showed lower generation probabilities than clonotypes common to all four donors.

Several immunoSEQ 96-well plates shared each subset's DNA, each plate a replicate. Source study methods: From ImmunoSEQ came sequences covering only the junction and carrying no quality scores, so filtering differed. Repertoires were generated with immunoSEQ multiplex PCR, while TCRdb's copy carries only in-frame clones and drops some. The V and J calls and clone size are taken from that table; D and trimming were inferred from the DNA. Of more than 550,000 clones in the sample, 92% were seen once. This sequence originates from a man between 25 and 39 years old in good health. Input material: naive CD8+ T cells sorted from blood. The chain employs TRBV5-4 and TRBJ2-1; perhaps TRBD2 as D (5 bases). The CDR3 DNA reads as TGTGCCAGCAGCTTTGGTCGGGGTCGCAATGAGCAGTTCTTC. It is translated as CASSFGRGRNEQFF.